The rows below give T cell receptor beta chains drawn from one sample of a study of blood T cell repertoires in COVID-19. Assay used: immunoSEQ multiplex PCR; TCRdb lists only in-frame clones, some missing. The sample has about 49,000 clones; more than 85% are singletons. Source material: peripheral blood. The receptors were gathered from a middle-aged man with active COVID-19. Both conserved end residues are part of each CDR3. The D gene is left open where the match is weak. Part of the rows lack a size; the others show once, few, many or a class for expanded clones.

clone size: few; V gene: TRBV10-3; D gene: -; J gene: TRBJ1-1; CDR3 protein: CAINNREGYTEAFF; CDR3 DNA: TGTGCCATCAACAACAGGGAAGGGTACACTGAAGCTTTCTTT
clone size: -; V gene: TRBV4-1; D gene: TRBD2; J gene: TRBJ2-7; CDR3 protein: CASSHEGVGTTTGDEQYF; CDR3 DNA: TGCGCCAGCAGCCACGAAGGGGTGGGGACTACTACGGGGGACGAGCAGTACTTC
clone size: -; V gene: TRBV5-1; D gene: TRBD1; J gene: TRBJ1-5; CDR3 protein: CARGRGQENSNQPQHF; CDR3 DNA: TGCGCCAGGGGCCGCGGACAGGAAAATAGCAATCAGCCCCAGCATTTT
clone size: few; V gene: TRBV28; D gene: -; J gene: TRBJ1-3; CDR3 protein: CASSPRDTHKRTIYF; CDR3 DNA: TGTGCCAGCAGTCCCCGCGATACACATAAGAGGACCATATATTTT
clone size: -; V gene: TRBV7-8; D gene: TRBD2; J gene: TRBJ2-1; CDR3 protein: CASSWTSGTYNEQFF; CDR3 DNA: TGTGCCAGCAGCTGGACTAGCGGGACCTACAATGAGCAGTTCTTC
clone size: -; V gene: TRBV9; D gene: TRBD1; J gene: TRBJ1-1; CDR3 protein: CASSPLDRENTEAFF; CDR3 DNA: TGTGCCAGCAGCCCCCTCGACAGGGAGAACACTGAAGCTTTCTTT
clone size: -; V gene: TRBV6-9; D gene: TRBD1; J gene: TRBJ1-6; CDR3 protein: CASRGGQGDSPLHF; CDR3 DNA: TGTGCCAGCAGGGGGGGACAGGGGGATTCACCCCTCCACTTT
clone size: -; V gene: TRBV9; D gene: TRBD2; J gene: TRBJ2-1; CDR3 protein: CASSVRLASGNEQFF; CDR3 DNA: TGTGCCAGCAGCGTCAGGTTGGCTAGCGGAAATGAGCAGTTCTTC
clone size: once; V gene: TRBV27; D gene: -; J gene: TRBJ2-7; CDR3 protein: CASSSAARYEQYF; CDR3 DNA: TGTGCCAGCAGTTCCGCGGCTCGCTACGAGCAGTACTTC
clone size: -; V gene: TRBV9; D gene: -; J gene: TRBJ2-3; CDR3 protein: CASSVAGEDTQYF; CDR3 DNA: TGTGCCAGCAGCGTAGCGGGGGAAGATACGCAGTATTTT
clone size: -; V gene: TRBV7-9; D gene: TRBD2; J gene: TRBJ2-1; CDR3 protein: CASSLVSGRSYEQFF; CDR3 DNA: TGTGCCAGCAGCCTGGTGAGCGGGAGGTCGTATGAGCAGTTCTTC
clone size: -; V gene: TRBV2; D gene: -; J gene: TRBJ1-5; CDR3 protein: CASSEYHRANQPQHF; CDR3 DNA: TGTGCCAGCAGTGAATACCACAGGGCTAATCAGCCCCAGCATTTT
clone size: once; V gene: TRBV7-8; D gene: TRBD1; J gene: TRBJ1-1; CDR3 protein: CASSLAWGQKLRNTEAFF; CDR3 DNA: TGTGCCAGCAGCTTAGCGTGGGGACAGAAACTTAGGAACACTGAAGCTTTCTTT
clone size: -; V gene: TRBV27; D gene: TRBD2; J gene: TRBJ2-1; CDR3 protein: CASSPWASGRSNEQFF; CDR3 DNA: TGTGCCAGCAGTCCATGGGCTAGCGGGAGGAGCAATGAGCAGTTCTTC
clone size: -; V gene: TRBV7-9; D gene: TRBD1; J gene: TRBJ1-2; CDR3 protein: CASSSGQGEGFDSYGYTF; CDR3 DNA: TGTGCCAGCAGCTCCGGACAGGGAGAGGGTTTTGACTCCTATGGCTACACCTTC
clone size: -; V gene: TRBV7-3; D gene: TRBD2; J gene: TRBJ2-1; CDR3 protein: CASSLRLADYNEQFF; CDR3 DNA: TGTGCCAGCAGCTTAAGACTAGCGGATTACAATGAGCAGTTCTTC
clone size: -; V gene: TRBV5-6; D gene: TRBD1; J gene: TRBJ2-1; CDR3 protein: CASSRTGGNYNEQFF; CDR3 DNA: TGTGCCAGCAGCCGGACAGGGGGCAACTACAATGAGCAGTTCTTC
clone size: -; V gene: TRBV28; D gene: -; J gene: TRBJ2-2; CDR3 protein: CASGRGKELFF; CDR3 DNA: TGTGCCAGCGGTAGGGGGAAGGAGCTGTTTTTT
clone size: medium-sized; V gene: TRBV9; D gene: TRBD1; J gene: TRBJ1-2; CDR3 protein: CASSRMYRGLDGYTF; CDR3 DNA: TGTGCCAGCAGCCGGATGTACAGGGGGTTGGATGGCTACACCTTC
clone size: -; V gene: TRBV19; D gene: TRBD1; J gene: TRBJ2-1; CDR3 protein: CASSPWTGTSNRVPSEQFF; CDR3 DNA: TGTGCCAGTAGTCCCTGGACAGGTACCTCTAACCGGGTCCCCAGTGAGCAGTTCTTC
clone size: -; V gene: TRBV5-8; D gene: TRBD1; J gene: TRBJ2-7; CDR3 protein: CASSLEGTGTYEQYF; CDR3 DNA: TGTGCCAGCAGCTTGGAAGGGACAGGGACCTACGAGCAGTACTTC
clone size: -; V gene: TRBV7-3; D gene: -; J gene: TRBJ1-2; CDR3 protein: CASSPGQIYGYTF; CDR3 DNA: TGTGCCAGCAGCCCCGGACAGATCTATGGCTACACCTTC
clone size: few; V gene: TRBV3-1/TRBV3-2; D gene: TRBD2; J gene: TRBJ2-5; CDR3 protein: CASSPSSGNQETQYF; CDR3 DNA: TGTGCCAGCAGCCCGTCTAGCGGGAACCAAGAGACCCAGTACTTC
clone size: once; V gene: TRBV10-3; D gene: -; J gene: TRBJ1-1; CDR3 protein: CASRPEGSGISEAFF; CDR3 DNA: TGTGCCTCCCGGCCGGAGGGCTCGGGAATCTCTGAAGCTTTCTTT
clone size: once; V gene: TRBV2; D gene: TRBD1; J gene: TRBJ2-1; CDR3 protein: CASIIPGQIISDEQFF; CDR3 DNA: TGTGCCAGCATTATACCGGGACAGATTATTTCGGATGAGCAGTTCTTC
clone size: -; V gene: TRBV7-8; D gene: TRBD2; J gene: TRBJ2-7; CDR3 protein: CASFPRTSGAYEQYF; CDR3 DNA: TGTGCCAGCTTTCCCCGGACTAGCGGGGCTTACGAGCAGTACTTC
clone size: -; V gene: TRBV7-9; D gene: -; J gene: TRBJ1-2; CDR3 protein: CASSLVEQHYGYTF; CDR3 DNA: TGTGCCAGCAGCTTAGTTGAACAGCACTATGGCTACACCTTC
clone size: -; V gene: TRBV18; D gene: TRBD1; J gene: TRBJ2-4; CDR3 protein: CASSPTGGNIQYF; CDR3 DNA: TGTGCCAGCTCACCAACAGGGGGAAACATTCAGTACTTC
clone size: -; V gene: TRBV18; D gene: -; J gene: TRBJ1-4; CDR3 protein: CASSPRDIATNEKLFF; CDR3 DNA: TGTGCCAGCTCACCACGGGACATAGCTACTAATGAAAAACTGTTTTTT
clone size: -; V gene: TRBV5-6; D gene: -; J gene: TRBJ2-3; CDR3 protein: CASSLREEDTQYF; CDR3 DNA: TGTGCCAGCAGCTTGAGGGAGGAAGATACGCAGTATTTT
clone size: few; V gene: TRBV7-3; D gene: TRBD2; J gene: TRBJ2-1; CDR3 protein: CASSPWAGENNEQFF; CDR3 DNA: TGTGCCAGCAGCCCCTGGGCGGGAGAAAACAATGAGCAGTTCTTC
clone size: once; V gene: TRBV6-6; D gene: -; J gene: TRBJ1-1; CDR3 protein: CASIWGDLSTEAFF; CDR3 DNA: TGTGCCAGCATATGGGGGGACCTTAGCACTGAAGCTTTCTTT
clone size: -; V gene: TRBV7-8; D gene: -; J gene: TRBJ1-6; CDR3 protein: CASSLRIDNSPLHF; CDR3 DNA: TGTGCCAGCAGCTTGAGGATAGATAATTCACCCCTCCACTTT
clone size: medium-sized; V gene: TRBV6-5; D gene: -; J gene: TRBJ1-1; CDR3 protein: CASAREAGAGTEAFF; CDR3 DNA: TGTGCCAGCGCACGCGAGGCAGGCGCGGGGACTGAAGCTTTCTTT
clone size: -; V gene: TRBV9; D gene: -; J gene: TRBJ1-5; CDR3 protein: CASSPHPNQPQHF; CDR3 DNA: TGTGCCAGCAGCCCACACCCAAATCAGCCCCAGCATTTT
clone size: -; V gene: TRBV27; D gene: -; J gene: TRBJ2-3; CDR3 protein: CARRDHTDTQYF; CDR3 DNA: TGTGCCAGGCGGGACCACACAGATACGCAGTATTTT
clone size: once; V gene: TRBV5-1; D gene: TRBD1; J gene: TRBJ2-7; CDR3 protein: CASSVDRVPYEQYF; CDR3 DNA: TGCGCCAGCAGCGTGGACAGGGTCCCCTACGAGCAGTACTTC
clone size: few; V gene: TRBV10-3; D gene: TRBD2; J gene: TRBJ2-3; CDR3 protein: CAISEVAGESTDTQYF; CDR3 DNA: TGTGCCATCAGTGAGGTGGCGGGAGAGAGCACAGATACGCAGTATTTT
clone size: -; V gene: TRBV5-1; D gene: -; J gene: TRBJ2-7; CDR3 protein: CASSLYGGAAYEQYF; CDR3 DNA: TGCGCCAGCAGCTTGTATGGAGGGGCGGCCTACGAGCAGTACTTC
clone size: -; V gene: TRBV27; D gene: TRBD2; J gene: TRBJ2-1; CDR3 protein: CASSPRTSPNEQFF; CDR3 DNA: TGTGCCAGCAGTCCCAGGACTAGTCCCAATGAGCAGTTCTTC
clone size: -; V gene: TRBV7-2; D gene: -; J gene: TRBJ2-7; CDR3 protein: CASHGGLSEQYF; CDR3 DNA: TGTGCCAGCCACGGGGGTCTCTCCGAGCAGTACTTC
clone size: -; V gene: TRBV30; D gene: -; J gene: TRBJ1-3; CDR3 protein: CAWSGSSGNTIYF; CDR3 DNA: TGTGCCTGGAGCGGTAGCTCTGGAAACACCATATATTTT
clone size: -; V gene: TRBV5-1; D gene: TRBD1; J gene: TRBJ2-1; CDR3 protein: CASTPSGTANNEQFF; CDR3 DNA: TGCGCCAGCACCCCATCCGGGACAGCAAACAATGAGCAGTTCTTC
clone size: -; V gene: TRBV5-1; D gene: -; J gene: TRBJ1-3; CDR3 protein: CASSLGTGNTIYF; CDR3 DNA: TGCGCCAGCAGCCTGGGGACAGGAAACACCATATATTTT
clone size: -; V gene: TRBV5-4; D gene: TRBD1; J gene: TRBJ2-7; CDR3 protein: CASSLAGGQVEQYF; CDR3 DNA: TGTGCCAGCAGCTTGGCCGGCGGACAGGTGGAGCAGTACTTC
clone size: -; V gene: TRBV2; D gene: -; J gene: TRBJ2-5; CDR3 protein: CARHRGLQETQYF; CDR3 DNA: TGTGCCAGGCATAGAGGACTACAAGAGACCCAGTACTTC
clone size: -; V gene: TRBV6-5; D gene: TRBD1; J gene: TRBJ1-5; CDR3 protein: CASKLSRGQNQPQHF; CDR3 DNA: TGTGCCAGCAAATTGTCCAGGGGGCAAAATCAGCCCCAGCATTTT
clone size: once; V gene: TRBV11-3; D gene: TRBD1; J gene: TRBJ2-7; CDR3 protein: CASSPGTGAEQYF; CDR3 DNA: TGTGCCAGCAGCCCCGGGACAGGGGCCGAGCAGTACTTC
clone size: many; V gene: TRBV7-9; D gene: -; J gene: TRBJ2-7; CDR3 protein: CASSLTSFSHEQYF; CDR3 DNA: TGTGCCAGCAGCTTAACTAGCTTTAGTCACGAGCAGTACTTC
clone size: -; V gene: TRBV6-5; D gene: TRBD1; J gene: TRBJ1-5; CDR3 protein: CASSQDRSNQPQHF; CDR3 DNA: TGTGCCAGCAGTCAGGACAGGTCTAATCAGCCCCAGCATTTT
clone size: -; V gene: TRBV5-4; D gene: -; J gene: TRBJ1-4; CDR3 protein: CASSLGGRGASNEKLFF; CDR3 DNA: TGTGCCAGCAGCTTGGGCGGGAGGGGGGCTTCGAATGAAAAACTGTTTTTT
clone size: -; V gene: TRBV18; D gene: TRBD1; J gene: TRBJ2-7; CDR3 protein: CASSPGQLPYEQYF; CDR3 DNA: TGTGCCAGCTCACCGGGACAGCTCCCCTACGAGCAGTACTTC
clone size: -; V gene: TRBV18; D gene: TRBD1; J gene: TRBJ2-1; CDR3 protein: CASSPQGARYNEQFF; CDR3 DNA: TGTGCCAGCTCACCACAGGGGGCACGGTACAATGAGCAGTTCTTC
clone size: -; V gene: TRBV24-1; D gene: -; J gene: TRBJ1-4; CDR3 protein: CATLSTLTNEKLFF; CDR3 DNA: TGTGCCACCTTATCGACATTGACTAATGAAAAACTGTTTTTT